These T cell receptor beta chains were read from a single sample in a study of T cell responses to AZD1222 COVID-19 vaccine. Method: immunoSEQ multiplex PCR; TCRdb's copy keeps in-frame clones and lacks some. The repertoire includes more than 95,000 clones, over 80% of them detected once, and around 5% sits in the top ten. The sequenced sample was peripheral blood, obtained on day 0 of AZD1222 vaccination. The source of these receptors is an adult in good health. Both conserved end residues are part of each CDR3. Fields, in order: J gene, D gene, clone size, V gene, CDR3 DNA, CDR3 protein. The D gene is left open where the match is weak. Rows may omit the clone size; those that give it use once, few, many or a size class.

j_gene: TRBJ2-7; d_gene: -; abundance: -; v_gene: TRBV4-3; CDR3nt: TGCGCCAGCAGCCTTCAGGTAGAGTCCTACGAGCAGTACTTC; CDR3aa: CASSLQVESYEQYF
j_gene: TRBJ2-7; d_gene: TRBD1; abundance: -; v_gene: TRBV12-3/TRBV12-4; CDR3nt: TGTGCCAGCAGCACCACAGGGGTCGAGCAGTACTTC; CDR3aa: CASSTTGVEQYF
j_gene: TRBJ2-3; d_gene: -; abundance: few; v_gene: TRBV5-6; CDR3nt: TGTGCCAGCAGCTTATATCGGATGGATACGCAGTATTTT; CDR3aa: CASSLYRMDTQYF
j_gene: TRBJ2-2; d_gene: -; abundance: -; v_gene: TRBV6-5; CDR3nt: TGTGCCAGCAGTACGGGGACCGGGGAGCTGTTTTTT; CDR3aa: CASSTGTGELFF
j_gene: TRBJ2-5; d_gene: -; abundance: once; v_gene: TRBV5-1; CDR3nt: TGCGCCAGCAGTCCATTGTCGCTAAAGGAGACCCAGTACTTC; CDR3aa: CASSPLSLKETQYF
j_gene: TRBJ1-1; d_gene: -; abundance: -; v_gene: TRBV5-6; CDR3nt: TGTGCCAGCAGCTTGGTTCCTACTGAAGCTTTCTTT; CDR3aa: CASSLVPTEAFF
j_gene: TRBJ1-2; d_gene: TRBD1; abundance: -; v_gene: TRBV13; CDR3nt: TGTGCCAGCAGCGACCCAGGGGGTCCCCCACTGAACTATGGCTACACCTTC; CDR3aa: CASSDPGGPPLNYGYTF
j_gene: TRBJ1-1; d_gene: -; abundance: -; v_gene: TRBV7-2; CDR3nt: TGTGCCAGCAGCTTCTTCCGGGGGGCACGGGATGAAGCTTTCTTT; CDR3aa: CASSFFRGARDEAFF
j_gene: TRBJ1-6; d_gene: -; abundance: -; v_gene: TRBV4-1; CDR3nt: TGCGCCAGCAGCCTGGTCGTCAGCACGAGGTCACCCCTCCACTTT; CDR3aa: CASSLVVSTRSPLHF
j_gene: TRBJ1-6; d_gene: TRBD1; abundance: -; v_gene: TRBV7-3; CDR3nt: TGTGCCAGCAGCTTAACCGGACAGGGGAATTCACCCCTCCACTTT; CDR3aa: CASSLTGQGNSPLHF
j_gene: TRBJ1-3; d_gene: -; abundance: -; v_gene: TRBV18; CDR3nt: TGTGCCAGCTCGGACTACCCCCAGAGCACCATATATTTT; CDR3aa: CASSDYPQSTIYF
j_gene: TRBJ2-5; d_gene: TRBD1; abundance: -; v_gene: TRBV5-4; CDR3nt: TGTGCCAGCACCCTGACAGGGGGCGGGGAGACCCAGTACTTC; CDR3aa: CASTLTGGGETQYF
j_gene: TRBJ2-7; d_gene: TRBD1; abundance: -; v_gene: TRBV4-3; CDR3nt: TGCGCCAGCAGCCAAGAAACAGGGGGAACCTACGAGCAGTACTTC; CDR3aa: CASSQETGGTYEQYF
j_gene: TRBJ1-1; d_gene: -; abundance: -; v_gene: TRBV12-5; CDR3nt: TGTGCTAGTGGTGAAACCGGGACAGAAGCTTTCTTT; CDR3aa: CASGETGTEAFF
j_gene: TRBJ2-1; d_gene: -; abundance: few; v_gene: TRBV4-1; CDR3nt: TGCGCCAGCAGCCAAGATCCGTCTGGTCACTCCTACAATGAGCAGTTCTTC; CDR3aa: CASSQDPSGHSYNEQFF
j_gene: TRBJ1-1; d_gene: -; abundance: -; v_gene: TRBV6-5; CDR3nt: TGTGCCAGCAGTTACTCTCGGGACACTGAAGCTTTCTTT; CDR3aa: CASSYSRDTEAFF
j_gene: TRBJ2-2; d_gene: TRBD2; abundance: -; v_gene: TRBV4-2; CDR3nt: TGTGCCAGCAGCCAATACCCCTCTAGCGGGGGGACCGGGGAGCTGTTTTTT; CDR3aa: CASSQYPSSGGTGELFF
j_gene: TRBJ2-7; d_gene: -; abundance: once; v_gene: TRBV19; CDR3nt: TGTGCCAGTAGTCCCGCCTCGGCAGGTGGGGGCTACGAGCAGTACTTC; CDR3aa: CASSPASAGGGYEQYF
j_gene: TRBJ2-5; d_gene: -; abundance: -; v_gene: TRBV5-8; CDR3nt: TGTGCCAGCAGCTTACATATAATTCGACAGGACCCCCAAGAGACCCAGTACTTC; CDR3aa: CASSLHIIRQDPQETQYF
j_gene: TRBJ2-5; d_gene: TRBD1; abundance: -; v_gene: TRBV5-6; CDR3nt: TGTGCCAGCAGCTTGGGACAGGGGTACCAAGAGACCCAGTACTTC; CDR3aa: CASSLGQGYQETQYF
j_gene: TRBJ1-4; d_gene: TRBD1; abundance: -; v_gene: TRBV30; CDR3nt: TGTGCCTGGAGTGCCCCAGGGGGCGCTGCAATAAAACTGTTTTTT; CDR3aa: CAWSAPGGAAIKLFF
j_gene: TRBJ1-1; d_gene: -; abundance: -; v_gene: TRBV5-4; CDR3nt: TGTGCCAGCAGCCCTGGGGAGACCCGGGGCACTGAAGCTTTCTTT; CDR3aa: CASSPGETRGTEAFF